These 23 T cell receptor beta chains originate from one sample sequenced in a study of type 1 regulatory T cells. Study results and caveats: Tr1 cells had a more restricted TCR repertoire than non-Tr1 cells.

Their cognate antigens are unknown. From the reads, TCRdb called clonotypes with MiXCR, one entry per CDR3 protein. Seen here are 60,000 to 75,000 distinct CDR3 sequences, less than 25% observed once, and the top ten hold 7.5% to 8.5%. Sequenced sample: cultured type 1 regulatory T (Tr1) cells, either the whole culture or a sorted fraction (not recorded which). These receptors all come from a human donor in good health.

This clonotype was observed a handful of times. This chain links TRBV20-1 with TRBJ2-7, with 7 positions matching TRBD2. The germline CDR1 and CDR2 sequences are DFQATT and SNEGSKA (reference sequence). The CDR3 extends over 13 amino acids. The junction had 4 bases not matched to a gene; V was cut back by 3 bases and J by 2 bases. CDR3 DNA: TGCAGTGCTAGCGGGACTATTCCCTACGAGCAGTACTTC. Its translation: CSASGTIPYEQYF.

CDR3 DNA sequence: TGTGCCAGCAGTTTCAATAGCGGGAGTGAGACCCAGTACTTC. Amino acid sequence: CASSFNSGSETQYF. The chain is built from TRBV28 and TRBJ2-5; 9 bases line up with TRBD2. The CDR3 totals 14 residues. Germline CDR1 and CDR2: MDHEN and SYDVKM. The V and J ends lost 3 bases and 5 bases, in that order; junction bases with no gene match: 4.

This clonotype has ten or more counts. The V call is TRBV19, the J call TRBJ1-2; tentative D call: TRBD1 (5 bases). Trimming removed 3 bases from V and 8 bases from J, with 22 bases in between. Looked up from germline, CDR1 is LNHDA and CDR2 is SQIVND (reference sequence). The CDR3 has 16 residues. This CDR3 is CASSMAGRQQRGGYTF. CDR3 coding DNA: TGTGCCAGTAGTATGGCGGGACGCCAACAGCGAGGGGGCTACACCTTC.

This chain connects TRBV5-4 to TRBJ2-1; 8 positions match TRBD1. This CDR3 has 16 amino acids. Germline V gene lookup returns CDR1 SGHNT and CDR2 YYREEE (reference sequence). Trimming removed 0 bases from V and 2 bases from J; junction bases left unmatched: 4. CDR3 sequence (DNA): TGTGCCAGCAGCTTGGGGTGGGACAGGACCTACAATGAGCAGTTCTTC. It specifies CASSLGWDRTYNEQFF.

The J gene is TRBJ2-5, the V gene TRBV3-1; D call uncertain. Germline loops: CDR1 LGHDT, CDR2 YNNKEL (reference sequence). The CDR3 runs 14 residues. Between the trimmed V and J ends, which lost 1 base and 2 bases, there was a span of 8 bases. CDR3 coding DNA: TGTGCCAGCAGCCAAGTCAACATTCAAGAGACCCAGTACTTC. It encodes CASSQVNIQETQYF.

V gene TRBV15 combines with J gene TRBJ2-3, with D tentatively TRBD1 or TRBD2 (7 bases each). The germline V gene has CDR1 LNHNV and CDR2 YYDKDF (reference sequence). Deletions cut 0 bases from V and 4 bases from J, with 14 bases between. The CDR3 loop spans 16 amino acids. CDR3 DNA sequence: TGTGCCACCAGCAGAGATTCAGGGGGGGGGCCAGATACGCAGTATTTT. It translates to CATSRDSGGGPDTQYF.

This chain links TRBV3-1 with TRBJ1-2; D remains ambiguous. The CDR3 totals 13 residues. V dropped 1 base and J dropped 6 bases, with 9 bases sitting between them. The germline gives CDR1 LGHDT, CDR2 YNNKEL (reference sequence). Here the CDR3 DNA reads TGTGCCAGCAGCCAAGTGTCCTGGAATGGCTACACCTTC. Protein sequence: CASSQVSWNGYTF.

This clonotype was counted a few times. V usage is TRBV27 and J usage is TRBJ2-1; 9 bases align to TRBD2. Unmatched junction bases numbered 7, after V lost 5 bases and J lost 5 bases. CDR1 is MNHEY and CDR2 is SMNVEV in the germline V gene (reference sequence). The CDR3 has 15 amino acids. CDR3 sequence (DNA): TGTGCCAGCAGTCGGCGGGAGGGTAACCACAATGAGCAGTTCTTC. This translates into CASSRREGNHNEQFF.

There are a few counts of this clonotype. The chain couples TRBV5-1 to TRBJ2-4; possibly TRBD1 or TRBD2 for D (5 bases each). The germline CDR1 and CDR2 sequences are SGHRS and YFSETQ. With 0 bases removed from V and 7 bases from J, the gap between germline ends came to 5 bases. The CDR3 is made up of 12 amino acids. The CDR3 sequence is CASSLGGNIQYF. The CDR3 coding sequence is TGCGCCAGCAGCTTGGGGGGGAACATTCAGTACTTC. The full variable domain, completed using reference TRBV5-1 and TRBJ2-4, is KAGVTQTPRYLIKTRGQQVTLSCSPISGHRSVSWYQQTPGQGLQFLFEYFSETQRNKGNFPGRFSGRQFSNSRSEMNVSTLELGDSALYLCASSLGGNIQYFGAGTRLSVL.

This chain joins TRBV24-1 and TRBJ1-5; maybe TRBD1 (5 bases). The V end was cut by 7 bases, the J end by 3 bases, with 15 bases between. This CDR3 comprises 15 residues. CDR1 and CDR2 from the germline V gene are KGHDR and SFDVKD. CDR3 nucleotide sequence: TGTGCCACCAGCCCTAGGACGGACATCAATCAGCCCCAGCATTTT. Its protein product is CATSPRTDINQPQHF.

Only a few counts were recorded for this clonotype. This sequence joins TRBV4-2 and TRBJ2-1, with 8 bases fitting TRBD1. The ends lost 1 base at V and 1 base at J; junction bases unmatched: 3. CDR3 length equals 16 residues. Germline assignment: CDR1 LGHNA and CDR2 YNFKEQ. CDR3 sequence reads: CASSQGQGRSYNEQFF. The CDR3 nucleotides are TGTGCCAGCAGCCAAGGACAGGGGCGGTCCTACAATGAGCAGTTCTTC.

This chain uses TRBV29-1 with TRBJ1-1, with D possibly matching TRBD1 (6 bases). This CDR3 has 13 amino acids. V lost 7 bases, J lost 2 bases, and 14 bases lay in between. Germline lookup yields CDR1 SQVTM and CDR2 ANQGSEA. The CDR3 sequence is CSALGQANTEAFF. Here the CDR3 DNA reads TGCAGCGCCCTGGGACAAGCAAACACTGAAGCTTTCTTT.

This sequence joins TRBV12-3 or TRBV12-4 and TRBJ2-2; D remains ambiguous. Trimming shortened V by 3 bases and J by 8 bases, and 7 bases separated the two germline ends. The CDR3 is 12 amino acids. CDR3 sequence reads: CASSLVPGELFF. The DNA of the CDR3 is TGTGCCAGCAGTTTGGTTCCGGGGGAGCTGTTTTTT.

This clonotype was observed a few times. J is TRBJ2-2 and V is TRBV6-5; tentatively, D is TRBD1 (5 bases). This CDR3 has 13 residues. Germline V gene data show CDR1 as MNHEY and CDR2 as SVGAGI. Trimming removed 7 bases from V and 6 bases from J, with 12 bases in between. Here the CDR3 reads CASTTTGPGELFF. CDR3 nucleotide sequence: TGTGCCAGCACCACAACAGGACCCGGGGAGCTGTTTTTT.

In regard to this clonotype: Being one base from a much bigger clone, this may be a read error. V is TRBV5-1 and J is TRBJ1-5; 8 nucleotides match TRBD1. Germline V gene data show CDR1 as SGHRS and CDR2 as YFSETQ. The CDR3 is 15 residues long. The CDR3 DNA reads TGCGCCAGCAGCCTAGGGACAGGAAACAATCGGCCCCAGCATTTT. Translating gives CASSLGTGNNRPQHF.

In this sample, this clonotype turned up many times. This chain connects TRBV3-1 to TRBJ1-5; D is undetermined. Per the germline V gene, CDR1 is LGHDT and CDR2 is YNNKEL (reference sequence). Trimming removed 3 bases from V and 3 bases from J, with 6 bases in between. The CDR3 loop spans 13 amino acids. This CDR3 is CASSHGINQPQHF. The CDR3 region has the DNA TGTGCCAGCAGCCACGGAATCAATCAGCCCCAGCATTTT.

This clonotype came up a few times. V usage is TRBV7-2 and J usage is TRBJ1-2, with 10 positions matching TRBD1. The CDR3 has 16 residues. CDR1 is SGHTA, CDR2 FQGNSA, per germline. With 6 bases clipped from V and 6 bases from J, the junction kept 13 bases outside the gene matches. CDR3 bases: TGTGCCAGCAGACGCCGGGACAGGGGCCTGGAAAATGGCTACACCTTC. Its protein is CASRRRDRGLENGYTF. Full variable domain (missing parts from reference TRBV7-2 and TRBJ1-2): GAGVSQSPSNKVTEKGKDVELRCDPISGHTALYWYRQSLGQGLEFLIYFQGNSAPDKSGLPSDRFSAERTGGSVSTLTIQRTQQEDSAVYLCASRRRDRGLENGYTFGSGTRLTVV.

This clonotype was counted between two and nine times. This chain links TRBV18 with TRBJ1-1; weak D call: TRBD1 (6 bases). Germline loops: CDR1 KGHSH, CDR2 LQKENI. The germline V and J ends were trimmed by 7 bases and 3 bases, with 12 bases remaining between them. The CDR3 totals 13 residues. The DNA for the CDR3 is TGTGCCAGCTTAGAAACAGGGCACACTGAAGCTTTCTTT. It yields the protein CASLETGHTEAFF.

V usage is TRBV5-4 and J usage is TRBJ2-1; perhaps TRBD2 as D (6 bases). Trimming pared 3 bases from V and 7 bases from J, leaving 8 bases between. Germline CDR1 reads SGHNT; CDR2 reads YYREEE (reference sequence). The CDR3 contains 12 residues. The CDR3 sequence is CASSWRENEQFF. CDR3 in DNA: TGTGCCAGCAGCTGGCGGGAAAATGAGCAGTTCTTC.

The rearrangement joins TRBV20-1 to TRBJ2-2; D call uncertain. The germline CDR1 and CDR2 sequences are DFQATT and SNEGSKA (reference sequence). Trimming left V 5 bases short and J 5 bases short, with 15 bases between. There are 14 residues in the CDR3. The CDR3 DNA follows: TGCAGTGCTGAGCACCGAGCCCTAACCGGGGAGCTGTTTTTT. Protein: CSAEHRALTGELFF.

The chain combines TRBV3-1 with TRBJ1-2, with a possible D match to TRBD1 (5 bases). There are 15 residues in the CDR3. Deletions cut 1 base from V and 8 bases from J, with 17 bases between. Germline V gene data show CDR1 as LGHDT and CDR2 as YNNKEL (reference sequence). The CDR3 reads CASSQGGRVGRGYTF. The CDR3 nucleotides are TGTGCCAGCAGCCAAGGGGGCAGGGTAGGGCGAGGCTACACCTTC.

This chain uses TRBV10-2 with TRBJ2-3; maybe TRBD1 (6 bases). This CDR3 spans 14 amino acids. Germline CDR1 and CDR2: WSHSY and SAAADI. V was shortened by 3 bases and J by 3 bases, with 10 bases between the two germline ends. Written as DNA, the CDR3 is TGCGCCAGCAGTGAAGGACAGAGAACAGATACGCAGTATTTT. This gives the protein CASSEGQRTDTQYF.

The sample holds many counts of this clonotype. The V call is TRBV5-1, the J call TRBJ2-2; the match to TRBD2 covers 9 bases. The CDR3 is 16 amino acids. With V trimmed by 4 bases and J by 3 bases, 7 bases remained unmatched. CDR1 is SGHRS, CDR2 YFSETQ, per germline. The CDR3: CASSPGTSPDTGELFF. CDR3 nucleotide sequence: TGCGCCAGCAGCCCCGGGACTAGCCCCGACACCGGGGAGCTGTTTTTT.